Below, one TCR beta chain is given with its context. Its target is not known. The assay was run at survey level. Sequencing used immunoSEQ multiplex PCR; TCRdb keeps in-frame clones, though not all of them. The sample shows around 100,000 clones, 60% to 80% of them seen only once. These data belong to a study of fetal regulatory T cell absence and autoimmunity. Study-wide results and limits: Compared with cord blood, pancreas showed oligoclonal TCR enrichment, some clones over 100-fold. Pancreas and cord blood did not differ much in TRB family usage. Antigen-driven pancreatic autoimmunity before birth in IPEX was inferred from oligoclonal enrichment.

Trimming took 1 base from V and 5 from J, leaving 15 bases between them. The germline V gene has CDR1 GTSNPN and CDR2 SVGIG (reference sequence). The CDR3 runs to 14 residues. V usage is TRBV30 and J usage is TRBJ2-7; D gene unclear. The TCR sequence derives from a male donor with IPEX syndrome. The sequencing sample was made of pancreas tissue. The CDR3 here is CAWSAHGPQDEQYF. For the CDR3, the DNA is TGTGCCTGGAGTGCTCATGGACCACAAGACGAGCAGTACTTC.